Each of the 5 T cell receptor beta chains below was sequenced from the same sample in a study of T cells in Graves' hyperthyroidism and ophthalmopathy. Regions amplified from RNA transcripts were the TCR beta CDR3 regions. HTBI primers were the set used in a first-round RT-PCR of the TCR CDR3. TCRdb re-called the multiplex PCR reads through MiXCR, storing one row per CDR3 protein. The data contain approximately 600,000 distinct CDR3 sequences, roughly 14% of them singletons. The sample comprised blood. These receptors originate from a middle-aged woman with Graves' ophthalmopathy.

Many counts were recorded for this clonotype. The V gene is TRBV19, the J gene TRBJ2-7; 10 bases fit TRBD2. The CDR3 loop spans 18 amino acids. Germline lookup yields CDR1 LNHDA and CDR2 SQIVND (reference sequence). Unmatched junction bases numbered 17, after V lost 6 bases and J lost 3 bases. In DNA, the CDR3 is TGTGCCAGTAGCGGATTTACTAGCGGGACCCATGACCTCTACGAGCAGTACTTC. Amino acid sequence: CASSGFTSGTHDLYEQYF.

This clonotype occurred a few times. The rearrangement joins TRBV29-1 to TRBJ1-3, with TRBD1 as a possible D gene (6 bases). CDR3 length: 14 amino acids. Germline loops: CDR1 SQVTM, CDR2 ANQGSEA. V lost 3 bases, J lost 2 bases, and 11 bases lay in between. The CDR3 region is CSVDSGATGNTIYF. The CDR3 DNA sequence: TGCAGCGTTGATTCAGGGGCCACTGGAAACACCATATATTTT.

This clonotype was counted at least ten times. This chain uses TRBV28 with TRBJ1-2; D is undetermined. V lost 3 bases and J 8 bases, leaving 10 bases between the germline ends. The CDR3 is 12 residues long. Germline V gene sequence: CDR1 MDHEN, CDR2 SYDVKM. The CDR3: CASSFEYRGYTF. The CDR3 DNA follows: TGTGCCAGCAGTTTTGAGTATAGGGGCTACACCTTC.

The sample holds many counts of this clonotype. CDR3 loop: CASSTIDRGGNEQYF. CDR3 DNA: TGTGCCAGCAGTACAATCGACAGGGGAGGCAACGAGCAGTACTTC. This chain links TRBV28 with TRBJ2-7, with 8 bases fitting TRBD1. Germline V gives CDR1 MDHEN, CDR2 SYDVKM. V lost 5 bases and J lost 5; bases outside the gene matches: 11. The CDR3 has 15 residues.

This clonotype was detected ten times or more. The chain employs TRBV29-1 and TRBJ1-5, with D hard to call. V was cut by 4 bases and J by 4 bases, with 11 bases left in between. Germline CDR1 and CDR2: SQVTM and ANQGSEA. There are 13 residues in the CDR3. The CDR3 loop is CSVGEAPNQPQHF. The CDR3 DNA follows: TGCAGCGTTGGGGAGGCTCCGAATCAGCCCCAGCATTTT.